The clone carrying this TCR beta chain was observed many times. This sample was included in a study of human T cells and chemical hapten exposure. TCRdb recomputed calls from the RACE reads with MiXCR, one row per CDR3 protein. The table includes roughly 71,000 distinct CDR3 sequences, approximately 6.5% detected once. Germline values: CDR1 SGHRS, CDR2 YFSETQ. This CDR3 has 13 amino acids. Trimming took off 0 bases at V and 8 bases at J, with 12 bases between the two ends. Time point reported: healthy volunteer bleed at 6 weeks. The total RNA was obtained from whole blood that was not fractionated. The J gene is TRBJ2-7, the V gene TRBV5-1; D is ambiguous. Source material: whole blood. This TCR was recovered from a female donor in good health. Some clones in this sample may be carry-over from other donors' samples. The CDR3 sequence: CASSLEVPGKQYF. CDR3 nucleotides: TGCGCCAGCAGCTTGGAAGTCCCTGGAAAGCAGTACTTC.